Each of the 23 T cell receptor beta chains below was sequenced from the same sample in a study of CD8 T cells in Susac syndrome. cDNA came from about 0.5 to 1 ug RNA primed by random hexamers. TCRdb passed the immunoSEQ multiplex PCR reads through MiXCR, listing each CDR3 protein once. The table includes some 200,000 distinct CDR3 sequences, approximately 95% detected once. Sequencing was carried out using CD8+ T cells from PBMCs. All receptors come from a human donor with Susac syndrome.

The rearrangement links TRBV4-2 to TRBJ2-3; D may be TRBD2 (6 bases). CDR3 length: 16 amino acids. The germline V gene has CDR1 LGHNA and CDR2 YNFKEQ. V lost 2 bases and J lost 3, with 15 bases in between. The CDR3, as DNA: TGTGCCAGCAGCCAACGGGACTCGGGGGAAACAGATACGCAGTATTTT. Protein product: CASSQRDSGETDTQYF.

The chain is built from TRBV30 and TRBJ1-6; 7 bases agree with TRBD1. Trimming cost V 0 bases and J 11 bases; bases outside gene matches: 7. The CDR3 spans 14 residues. CDR1 is GTSNPN and CDR2 is SVGIG in the germline V gene (reference sequence). The chain's CDR3 is CAWSVSRGGTPLHF. The CDR3 nucleotides are TGTGCCTGGAGTGTATCCAGGGGGGGAACACCCCTCCACTTT.

V is TRBV7-9 and J is TRBJ2-4; D possibly uses TRBD1 or TRBD2 (5 bases each). Trimming left V 4 bases short and J 0 bases short, with 16 bases between. The CDR3 consists of 17 residues. Germline V gene data show CDR1 as SEHNR and CDR2 as FQNEAQ (reference sequence). The CDR3 sequence is CASSSSTQGVAKNIQYF. The DNA for the CDR3 is TGTGCCAGCAGCTCTTCTACGCAGGGAGTAGCCAAAAACATTCAGTACTTC.

This sequence joins TRBV3-1 and TRBJ2-2; TRBD2 agrees at 12 bases. Unmatched junction bases numbered 4, after V lost 1 base and J lost 1 base. Germline loops: CDR1 LGHDT, CDR2 YNNKEL (reference sequence). The CDR3 covers 18 residues. In DNA, the CDR3 is TGTGCCAGCAGCCAAGGGACTAGCGGGACCATGAACACCGGGGAGCTGTTTTTT. Protein product: CASSQGTSGTMNTGELFF. Together with reference TRBV3-1 and TRBJ2-2, the CDR3 gives the full variable domain: DTAVSQTPKYLVTQMGNDKSIKCEQNLGHDTMYWYKQDSKKFLKIMFSYNNKELIINETVPNRFSPKSPDKAHLNLHINSLELGDSAVYFCASSQGTSGTMNTGELFFGEGSRLTVL.

This sequence joins TRBV5-6 and TRBJ2-1, with D possibly TRBD1 on 5 matching bases. The germline gives CDR1 SGHDT, CDR2 YYEEEE. The CDR3 totals 15 residues. V lost 0 bases and J 6 bases, leaving 13 bases between the germline ends. The CDR3 loop is CASSLVTGWSNEQFF. DNA for the CDR3: TGTGCCAGCAGCTTGGTAACAGGCTGGTCCAATGAGCAGTTCTTC.

This chain connects TRBV23-1 to TRBJ1-1; 9 bases align to TRBD1. TRBV23-1 is known as an ORF, though its function is uncertain. The CDR3 covers 15 residues. Trimming at V came to 6 bases and at J to 3 bases, leaving 8 bases not matched to a gene. The CDR3 protein is CASRINRGQDTEAFF. CDR3 DNA sequence: TGCGCCAGCAGGATTAACAGGGGGCAGGACACTGAAGCTTTCTTT.

This clonotype occurred once. The V call is TRBV12-3 or TRBV12-4, the J call TRBJ2-3, with TRBD2 matching 7 bases. The V and J ends lost 8 bases and 5 bases, in that order; junction bases with no gene match: 10. This CDR3 region has 14 residues. The CDR3 reads CASAPTSSEDTQYF. The CDR3 region has the DNA TGTGCCAGCGCCCCGACTAGCAGTGAAGATACGCAGTATTTT.

This clonotype was seen a handful of times. The genes are TRBV6-1 and TRBJ2-5; 7 bases match TRBD2. The V gene end was trimmed by 2 bases and the J gene end by 7 bases; junction bases not matched to a gene: 1. This CDR3 comprises 12 residues. Germline CDR1 and CDR2: MNHNS and SASEGT. CDR3 protein: CASSETGGTQYF. In DNA form, the CDR3 reads TGTGCCAGCAGTGAAACGGGAGGGACCCAGTACTTC.

The V call is TRBV28, the J call TRBJ2-7, with D perhaps TRBD2 (5 bases). The CDR3 is 16 residues long. Germline V CDR1 and CDR2: MDHEN, SYDVKM. The V and J ends lost 3 bases and 4 bases respectively, with 19 bases between them. The CDR3 nucleotides read TGTGCCAGCAGTTTCCCCCAGTCCGGGGTCTTGTACGAGCAGTACTTC. As protein: CASSFPQSGVLYEQYF.

This clonotype occurred once. This chain uses TRBV29-1 with TRBJ2-7; the match to TRBD2 covers 7 bases. The CDR3 totals 13 residues. The germline V gene has CDR1 SQVTM and CDR2 ANQGSEA. V lost 3 bases, J lost 7 bases, and 9 bases stayed unmatched. CDR3 region: CSVDPGGSSEQYF. The CDR3 DNA reads as TGCAGCGTTGATCCGGGGGGATCGAGTGAGCAGTACTTC.

This clonotype is a singleton in its sample. V gene TRBV19 combines with J gene TRBJ2-2; D unclear. V lost 3 bases, J lost 4 bases, and 6 bases lay in between. Germline V gene sequence: CDR1 LNHDA, CDR2 SQIVND (reference sequence). The CDR3 length is 13 residues. The CDR3 loop is CASSMVSTGELFF. Written as DNA, the CDR3 is TGTGCCAGTAGTATGGTCTCCACCGGGGAGCTGTTTTTT.

With regard to this clonotype: The junction and the germline gene differ at one end; a read error may be behind it. The chain has TRBV20-1 and TRBJ1-2, with 11 positions matching TRBD1. The CDR3 contains 14 residues. Germline CDR1 DFQATT, CDR2 SNEGSKA (reference sequence). CDR3 in DNA: TGCAGTGCAAGAGGACAGGGGGCGGACTATGGCTACACCTTC. Its translation: CSARGQGADYGYTF.

This rearrangement joins TRBV24-1 to TRBJ1-2; D not certain. CDR1 and CDR2 from the germline V gene are KGHDR and SFDVKD. This CDR3 has 14 residues. V shed 3 bases and J shed 1 base, with 8 bases lying between them. The CDR3 DNA reads as TGTGCCACCAGTGATCCAGCTTTTAACTATGGCTACACCTTC. This sequence encodes CATSDPAFNYGYTF.

The sample holds one count of this clonotype. This rearrangement joins TRBV5-1 to TRBJ1-1; maybe TRBD1 (6 bases). Germline-derived CDR1 and CDR2 are SGHRS and YFSETQ. Deletions cut 4 bases from V and 1 base from J, with 11 bases between. This CDR3 region has 14 residues. The CDR3 nucleotides read TGCGCCAGCAGCACGTCGGACAGGAACACTGAAGCTTTCTTT. The encoded protein is CASSTSDRNTEAFF.

This chain uses TRBV3-1 with TRBJ2-2; 12 bases fit TRBD2. The V and J ends lost 3 bases and 11 bases, in that order; junction bases with no gene match: 7. Germline-derived CDR1 and CDR2 are LGHDT and YNNKEL (reference sequence). The CDR3 runs to 15 residues. The CDR3 bases are TGTGCCAGCAGCCACCATCGACTAGCGGGGGTAGAGCTGTTTTTT. This codes for CASSHHRLAGVELFF.

The chain employs TRBV12-5 and TRBJ2-3; 8 bases align to TRBD2. The V and J ends lost 0 bases and 3 bases, in that order; junction bases with no gene match: 11. The CDR3 has 18 residues. Germline values: CDR1 LGHNT, CDR2 FRNRAP. CDR3 amino acids: CASGLVHLTSVPTDTQYF. DNA for the CDR3: TGTGCTAGTGGTTTGGTACACCTGACTAGCGTTCCGACAGATACGCAGTATTTT.

This chain connects TRBV7-8 to TRBJ2-1; tentative D call: TRBD2 (6 bases). Trimming stripped 1 base from V and 5 bases from J, with 15 bases between. Germline V lookup: CDR1 SGHVS, CDR2 FQNEAQ. The CDR3 sequence is 16 residues long. This CDR3 is CASSLGLTSPHNEQFF. In DNA, the CDR3 is TGTGCCAGCAGCTTAGGACTTACTAGCCCCCACAATGAGCAGTTCTTC.

The rearrangement links TRBV3-1 to TRBJ2-2; D not certain. CDR3 length: 13 residues. Germline assignment: CDR1 LGHDT and CDR2 YNNKEL (reference sequence). Between the trimmed V and J ends, which lost 3 bases and 1 base, there was a span of 3 bases. The CDR3 loop is CASSQKNTGELFF. The CDR3 coding sequence is TGTGCCAGCAGCCAGAAGAACACCGGGGAGCTGTTTTTT.

This chain links TRBV19 with TRBJ2-4, with D perhaps matching TRBD1 or TRBD2 (6 bases each). There are 14 residues in the CDR3. With 6 bases removed from V and 5 bases from J, the gap between germline ends came to 14 bases. CDR1 and CDR2 from the germline V gene are LNHDA and SQIVND (reference sequence). The CDR3 DNA reads TGTGCCAGTAGACTGGGGGGCAGGGAAAACATTCAGTACTTC. Protein: CASRLGGRENIQYF.

The rearrangement uses TRBV5-1 and TRBJ1-2, with D possibly TRBD1 on 6 matching bases. Germline CDR1 and CDR2: SGHRS and YFSETQ. Trimming shortened V by 1 base and J by 8 bases, and 12 bases separated the two germline ends. CDR3 length: 13 amino acids. CDR3 bases: TGCGCCAGCAGCTTGTCTGGGGGCCGGGGCTACACCTTC. Its translation is CASSLSGGRGYTF.

CDR3: CASSQDVYGYTF. The CDR3 DNA is TGTGCCAGCAGCCAAGACGTATATGGCTACACCTTC. J is TRBJ1-2 and V is TRBV16; D ambiguous. The CDR3 runs to 12 residues. Trimming removed 2 bases from V and 5 bases from J, with 6 bases in between. In germline, CDR1 is KGHSY, CDR2 FQNENV.

The V call is TRBV3-1, the J call TRBJ2-2, with 8 nucleotides matching TRBD2. Unmatched junction bases numbered 8, after V lost 4 bases and J lost 4 bases. The CDR3 sequence is 16 residues long. Germline-derived CDR1 and CDR2 are LGHDT and YNNKEL (reference sequence). CDR3 DNA sequence: TGTGCCAGCAGCCTAGGGAAGGCGGGGGGCACCGGGGAGCTGTTTTTT. Amino acids: CASSLGKAGGTGELFF.

DNA of the CDR3: TGCAGTGCTAGAGTGGCGGGAGCCTACAATGAGCAGTTCTTC. Protein: CSARVAGAYNEQFF. This rearrangement joins TRBV20-1 to TRBJ2-1, with TRBD2 identical over 7 bases. The V gene end was trimmed by 1 base and the J gene end by 2 bases; junction bases not matched to a gene: 2. CDR1 and CDR2 from the germline V gene are DFQATT and SNEGSKA (reference sequence). This CDR3 is 14 amino acids long.